The entry below describes one T cell receptor (beta chain). The read is 3 residues too short to cover the CDR3 end, so that end is filled in from the germline J gene. The CDR3 is made up of 12 amino acids. The germline V and J ends were trimmed by 7 bases and 2 bases, with 8 bases remaining between them. Germline V lookup: CDR1 SEHNR, CDR2 FQNEAQ (reference sequence). This sample was taken from a study of T cells in women clearing cervical HPV infection. Only in-frame clones appear in the TCRdb table, and some are missing; sequencing was by immunoSEQ multiplex PCR. This sample's table has about 39,000 clones.

The sequence came from a woman between 18 and 75 years old with a cervical HPV16 infection that either progressed to CIN3+ or cleared (not recorded which). The gene calls are TRBV7-9 and TRBJ2-5; D might be TRBD2 (5 bases). The source material was blood buffy coat. CDR3 in amino acids: CASMGGQETQYF. CDR3 DNA (partial): TGTGCCAGCATGGGCGGGCAAGAGACC.